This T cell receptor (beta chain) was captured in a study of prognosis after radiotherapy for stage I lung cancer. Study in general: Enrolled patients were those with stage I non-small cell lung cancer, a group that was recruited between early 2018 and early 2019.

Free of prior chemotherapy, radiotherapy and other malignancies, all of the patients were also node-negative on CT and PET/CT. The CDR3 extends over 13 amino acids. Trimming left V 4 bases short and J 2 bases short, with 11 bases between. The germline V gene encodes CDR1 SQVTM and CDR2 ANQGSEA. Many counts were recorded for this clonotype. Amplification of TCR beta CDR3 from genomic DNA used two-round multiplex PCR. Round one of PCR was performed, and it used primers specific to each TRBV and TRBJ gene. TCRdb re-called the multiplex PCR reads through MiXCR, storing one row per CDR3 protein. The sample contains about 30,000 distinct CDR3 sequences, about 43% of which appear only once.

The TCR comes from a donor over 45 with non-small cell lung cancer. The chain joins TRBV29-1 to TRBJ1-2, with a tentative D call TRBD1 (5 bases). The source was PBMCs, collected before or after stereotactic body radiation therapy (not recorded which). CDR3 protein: CSVGGGRNYGYTF. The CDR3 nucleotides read TGCAGCGTTGGGGGGGGAAGGAACTATGGCTACACCTTC.